Described below is a single T cell receptor beta chain sequence and its context. The sample belongs to a study of blood T cell repertoires in COVID-19. In the study overall: Samples taken during acute and convalescent COVID-19 were collected in the United States, Italy and Spain. The analysed material was cDNA or gDNA that came from T cells, B-cell-depleted T cells, or PBMCs.

All enrollees were roughly 18 to 95 years old and from under 25 US areas. The table came from immunoSEQ multiplex PCR; TCRdb's copy has only in-frame clones and leaves some out. The table lists approximately 400,000 clones, 80% to 90% of them singletons. This CDR3 spans 13 amino acids. CDR1 SGDLS and CDR2 YYNGEE come from the germline V gene. Deletions cut 3 bases from V and 9 bases from J, with 13 bases between. Specimen: PBMCs or T cells enriched from blood (not recorded which). This TCR came from a man aged 30-40 years who had recovered from COVID-19. The chain uses TRBV9 and TRBJ1-3; D is ambiguous. The DNA of the CDR3 is TGTGCCAGCAGCGACCCCCGTTACAGCACCATATATTTT. Translated: CASSDPRYSTIYF.